One sample yielded the 32 T cell receptor beta chains listed below, sequenced in a study of T cell repertoires in cytomegalovirus infection. No antigens are known for them. TCRdb independently ran MiXCR on the reads; one entry per CDR3 protein. The profile covers 200,000 to 250,000 distinct CDR3 sequences, with about 40% appearing a single time and about 60% taken by the ten largest. The sequenced sample was CD8+ T cells from cultured PBMCs, obtained from culture after CMV antigen stimulation. These receptor sequences come from a human donor in good health (CMV status not recorded). Some clones in this sample may be carry-over from other donors' samples.

The chain couples TRBV28 to TRBJ2-4; no clear D gene. This CDR3 is 14 amino acids long. The germline CDR1 and CDR2 sequences are MDHEN and SYDVKM. V gave up 2 bases and J gave up 2 bases, with 7 bases separating them. The CDR3, as DNA: TGTGCCAGCAGTTTACGGTTTTCCAAAAACATTCAGTACTTC. This translates into CASSLRFSKNIQYF.

In the case of this clonotype: A much more abundant neighbour one base away suggests this may be a read error. V and J are TRBV7-8 and TRBJ2-7; D assignment may be TRBD1 or TRBD2 (5 bases each). This CDR3 is built from 15 residues. The germline V gene has CDR1 SGHVS and CDR2 FQNEAQ. V lost 5 bases and J 2 bases, leaving 16 bases between the germline ends. Written as DNA, the CDR3 is TGTGCCAGCAGCACGTTCCGGGACGGAGCCTACGAGCAGTACTTC. This codes for CASSTFRDGAYEQYF.

This clonotype turned up a few times. The gene calls are TRBV7-6 and TRBJ1-2; D remains ambiguous. V shed 2 bases and J shed 2 bases, with 9 bases lying between them. Germline CDR1 reads SGHVS; CDR2 reads FNYEAQ. This CDR3 is built from 14 residues. The chain's CDR3 is CASSLITENYGYTF. The DNA of the CDR3 is TGTGCCAGCAGCTTAATAACGGAAAACTATGGCTACACCTTC.

The V and J genes are TRBV5-4 and TRBJ1-1; D unresolved. The ends were cut back, 4 bases at V and 1 base at J, with 14 bases in the middle. The CDR3 contains 15 residues. Looked up from germline, CDR1 is SGHNT and CDR2 is YYREEE (reference sequence). The CDR3 reads CASSPIGRANTEAFF. The CDR3 coding sequence is TGTGCCAGCAGCCCAATCGGACGGGCGAACACTGAAGCTTTCTTT.

The J gene is TRBJ1-4, the V gene TRBV4-1; D is perhaps TRBD1 (6 bases). Deletions cut 4 bases from V and 0 bases from J, with 9 bases between. Germline CDR1 and CDR2: MGHRA and YSYEKL. CDR3 length equals 15 residues. The chain's CDR3 is CASSPGTTTNEKLFF. Written as DNA, the CDR3 is TGCGCCAGCAGCCCGGGGACAACAACTAATGAAAAACTGTTTTTT.

The chain is built from TRBV20-1 and TRBJ2-1; possibly TRBD2 for D (6 bases). Germline loops: CDR1 DFQATT, CDR2 SNEGSKA (reference sequence). V was shortened by 3 bases and J by 0 bases, with 6 bases between the two germline ends. This CDR3 is 13 amino acids long. Written as DNA, the CDR3 is TGCAGTGCTAGCGGGAGCTCCTACAATGAGCAGTTCTTC. It is translated as CSASGSSYNEQFF.

The chain links TRBV9 to TRBJ2-3; D not certain. Trimming took off 0 bases at V and 4 bases at J, with 3 bases between the two ends. Per germline, CDR1 SGDLS and CDR2 YYNGEE. The CDR3 is 12 residues long. In DNA, the CDR3 is TGTGCCAGCAGCGTAGAGGCAGATACGCAGTATTTT. This translates into CASSVEADTQYF. The full variable domain, completed using reference TRBV9 and TRBJ2-3, is DSGVTQTPKHLITATGQRVTLRCSPRSGDLSVYWYQQSLDQGLQFLIQYYNGEERAKGNILERFSAQQFPDLHSELNLSSLELGDSALYFCASSVEADTQYFGPGTRLTVL.

The rearrangement uses TRBV29-1 and TRBJ1-4; D is unresolved. The CDR3 covers 16 residues. Deletions cut 5 bases from V and 7 bases from J, with 23 bases between. CDR1 SQVTM and CDR2 ANQGSEA come from the germline V gene. CDR3 bases: TGCAGCGTTCGATCCCGTCAGGCCCGAGGGAGTGAAAAACTGTTTTTT. Residues: CSVRSRQARGSEKLFF. Looking up the rest from reference TRBV29-1 and TRBJ1-4 gives the full variable domain: SAVISQKPSRDICQRGTSLTIQCQVDSQVTMMFWYRQQPGQSLTLIATANQGSEATYESGFVIDKFPISRPNLTFSTLTVSNMSPEDSSIYLCSVRSRQARGSEKLFFGSGTQLSVL.

V gene TRBV4-2 combines with J gene TRBJ2-1; D is unclear. Trimming stripped 0 bases from V and 3 bases from J, with 9 bases between. The germline V gene encodes CDR1 LGHNA and CDR2 YNFKEQ. The CDR3 spans 15 residues. Here the CDR3 DNA reads TGTGCCAGCAGCCAAGAGAGTAGCAGCTACAATGAGCAGTTCTTC. It specifies CASSQESSSYNEQFF.

This sequence joins TRBV2 and TRBJ1-2, with 7 bases fitting TRBD1. The junction had 10 bases not matched to a gene; V was cut back by 7 bases and J by 5 bases. From germline, CDR1 is SNHLY and CDR2 FYNNEI. The CDR3 totals 14 residues. The CDR3 is CASMQGDSFYGYTF. The CDR3 region has the DNA TGTGCCAGCATGCAGGGGGACTCATTTTATGGCTACACCTTC.

This chain joins TRBV9 and TRBJ2-1; possible D gene TRBD1, 6 bases. This CDR3 contains 17 residues. Trimming cost V 4 bases and J 0 bases, with 17 bases left between them. Germline assignment: CDR1 SGDLS and CDR2 YYNGEE. The CDR3 region has the DNA TGTGCCAGCAGCCCAACCCAGGGGCGCGGCTCCTACAATGAGCAGTTCTTC. Its translation is CASSPTQGRGSYNEQFF.

This chain uses TRBV7-6 with TRBJ1-5; the match to TRBD1 covers 7 bases. The CDR3 spans 17 residues. The V and J ends lost 4 bases and 1 base, in that order; junction bases with no gene match: 10. The germline CDR1 and CDR2 sequences are SGHVS and FNYEAQ. The CDR3 DNA sequence: TGTGCCAGCAGCTCTCAAGGGGGCTGGGGGAGCAATCAGCCCCAGCATTTT. This codes for CASSSQGGWGSNQPQHF.

The chain uses TRBV18 and TRBJ2-7; perhaps TRBD1 as D (6 bases). The length of the CDR3 is 12 residues. Between the trimmed V and J ends, which lost 2 bases and 5 bases, there was a span of 7 bases. Germline CDR1 is KGHSH and CDR2 is LQKENI. The CDR3 nucleotides read TGTGCCAGCTCACCAGACAGGAACGAGCAGTACTTC. Protein product: CASSPDRNEQYF.

The chain employs TRBV7-9 and TRBJ2-1, with 11 bases matching TRBD2. This CDR3 has 17 residues. With 2 bases clipped from V and 6 bases from J, the junction kept 9 bases outside the gene matches. Per the germline V gene, CDR1 is SEHNR and CDR2 is FQNEAQ (reference sequence). CDR3 bases: TGTGCCAGCAGCTTACCGCCTAGCGGGGGGTCTCTCAATGAGCAGTTCTTC. Translated, it gives CASSLPPSGGSLNEQFF. Full variable domain (outside the CDR3, taken from reference TRBV7-9 and TRBJ2-1): DTGVSQNPRHKITKRGQNVTFRCDPISEHNRLYWYRQTLGQGPEFLTYFQNEAQLEKSRLLSDRFSAERPKGSFSTLEIQRTEQGDSAMYLCASSLPPSGGSLNEQFFGPGTRLTVL.

The sample holds many counts of this clonotype. The rearrangement joins TRBV27 to TRBJ1-2, with unresolved D. The V end was cut by 1 base, the J end by 8 bases, with 11 bases between. Germline V gene data show CDR1 as MNHEY and CDR2 as SMNVEV (reference sequence). The length of the CDR3 is 13 residues. The CDR3 sequence: CASSLYPGRGYTF. The CDR3 DNA follows: TGTGCCAGCAGTTTATACCCAGGCAGAGGCTACACCTTC.

This clonotype has more than one count but fewer than ten. The chain employs TRBV6-8 and TRBJ2-1; TRBD1 might be the D (6 bases). Germline V gives CDR1 MNHGY, CDR2 SAAAGT. V was trimmed by 10 bases and J by 0 bases, leaving 13 bases between them. The CDR3 contains 14 residues. CDR3 amino acids: CAKRQVSSYNEQFF. The DNA of the CDR3 is TGTGCCAAAAGACAGGTCAGCTCCTACAATGAGCAGTTCTTC.

This clonotype appeared a few times. The chain couples TRBV18 to TRBJ1-5; D is unclear. CDR1 and CDR2 from the germline V gene are KGHSH and LQKENI. Trimming pared 2 bases from V and 10 bases from J, leaving 9 bases between. The CDR3 is 12 residues long. CDR3 amino acids: CASSPTVLPQHF. The CDR3 DNA follows: TGTGCCAGCTCACCAACGGTTTTACCCCAGCATTTT.

The count of this clonotype is one. This could be a read error, since a much larger clone is one nucleotide away. This sequence joins TRBV7-2 and TRBJ2-1; 10 bases align to TRBD2. The CDR3 is 15 amino acids. Germline V gene data show CDR1 as SGHTA and CDR2 as FQGNSA. The CDR3 sequence: CARSLELAGDYEQFF. DNA for the CDR3: TGTGCCAGAAGCTTAGAGCTAGCGGGAGATTATGAGCAGTTCTTC.

This clonotype was seen a few times. The chain combines TRBV4-2 with TRBJ1-1; a possible D gene is TRBD1 (6 bases). Trimming removed 3 bases from V and 1 base from J, with 30 bases in between. The CDR3 extends over 21 amino acids. Looked up from germline, CDR1 is LGHNA and CDR2 is YNFKEQ. The CDR3 DNA reads TGTGCCAGCAGCCAGATGGGGGGCAGGGGCCGCCCGGGGATACCGAACACTGAAGCTTTCTTT. Amino acids: CASSQMGGRGRPGIPNTEAFF.

CDR3 residues: CASRGVAYGYTF. The DNA for the CDR3 is TGTGCCAGTAGGGGGGTGGCCTATGGCTACACCTTC. The chain is built from TRBV19 and TRBJ1-2; a weak D match, TRBD1 (5 bases). This CDR3 is 12 amino acids long. Trimming took off 6 bases at V and 4 bases at J, with 9 bases between the two ends. Germline CDR1 reads LNHDA; CDR2 reads SQIVND (reference sequence). Variable domain in full (rest from reference TRBV19 and TRBJ1-2): DGGITQSPKYLFRKEGQNVTLSCEQNLNHDAMYWYRQDPGQGLRLIYYSQIVNDFQKGDIAEGYSVSREKKESFPLTVTSAQKNPTAFYLCASRGVAYGYTFGSGTRLTVV.

This clonotype was detected only a few times. The V and J genes are TRBV7-2 and TRBJ2-1, with 7 bases aligning to TRBD1. Unmatched junction bases numbered 9, after V lost 2 bases and J lost 8 bases. Germline values: CDR1 SGHTA, CDR2 FQGNSA. The CDR3 is 15 residues long. CDR3 sequence reads: CASSLYRGIGDEQFF. Here the CDR3 DNA reads TGTGCCAGCAGCTTATACAGGGGAATAGGGGATGAGCAGTTCTTC.

The gene calls are TRBV9 and TRBJ2-3; D perhaps matches TRBD2 (6 bases). Trimming shortened V by 0 bases and J by 5 bases, and 10 bases separated the two germline ends. The CDR3 contains 14 residues. Germline V gene data show CDR1 as SGDLS and CDR2 as YYNGEE. The CDR3: CASSVARERDTQYF. The CDR3 DNA sequence: TGTGCCAGCAGCGTAGCCCGGGAGAGAGATACGCAGTATTTT.

The genes are TRBV9 and TRBJ1-2; no clear D. Trimming took 3 bases from V and 5 from J, leaving 20 bases between them. CDR1 and CDR2 from the germline V gene are SGDLS and YYNGEE. The CDR3 has 16 amino acids. CDR3 amino acids: CASSGSVSDSLYGYTF. CDR3 coding DNA: TGTGCCAGCAGCGGAAGCGTGTCGGATTCCCTTTATGGCTACACCTTC.

The chain carries TRBV27 and TRBJ1-6; 10 bases match TRBD1. The CDR3 consists of 15 residues. In germline, CDR1 is MNHEY, CDR2 SMNVEV (reference sequence). The ends lost 5 bases at V and 8 bases at J; junction bases unmatched: 6. The CDR3 spells CASSPRDRGYSPLHF. CDR3 nucleotides: TGTGCCAGCAGTCCACGGGACAGGGGTTATTCACCCCTCCACTTT.

V is TRBV27 and J is TRBJ2-7; 11 bases agree with TRBD2. The CDR3 extends over 17 amino acids. The V gene end was trimmed by 4 bases and the J gene end by 3 bases; junction bases not matched to a gene: 11. CDR1 is MNHEY and CDR2 is SMNVEV in the germline V gene (reference sequence). Here the CDR3 reads CASSSTSGGRPNYEQYF. The CDR3 bases are TGTGCCAGCAGTTCCACTAGCGGGGGCCGACCCAACTACGAGCAGTACTTC.

At least ten counts were recorded for this clonotype. V usage is TRBV6-1 and J usage is TRBJ1-5; D perhaps matches TRBD1 (6 bases). V was cut by 2 bases and J by 3 bases, with 8 bases left in between. CDR1 is MNHNS, CDR2 SASEGT, per germline. The CDR3 loop spans 14 amino acids. The CDR3 protein is CASSEQGSNQPQHF. CDR3 nucleotide sequence: TGTGCCAGCAGTGAACAGGGGTCCAATCAGCCCCAGCATTTT.

This clonotype was seen many times. This chain connects TRBV7-2 to TRBJ1-3; D is possibly TRBD1 (5 bases). CDR1 is SGHTA and CDR2 is FQGNSA in the germline V gene. The CDR3 totals 14 residues. With 4 bases removed from V and 2 bases from J, the gap between germline ends came to 9 bases. CDR3 in amino acids: CASSSGRPGNTIYF. The DNA for the CDR3 is TGTGCCAGCAGCTCGGGACGTCCTGGAAACACCATATATTTT.

The V gene is TRBV7-9, the J gene TRBJ2-1; the match to TRBD2 covers 12 bases. The CDR3 is 15 amino acids. Per germline, CDR1 SEHNR and CDR2 FQNEAQ (reference sequence). The trim removed 5 bases at V and 4 bases at J, leaving 3 bases unmatched. CDR3 nucleotides: TGTGCCAGCAGCCGGACTAGCGGGGATTACAATGAGCAGTTCTTC. It is translated as CASSRTSGDYNEQFF.

V usage is TRBV6-6 and J usage is TRBJ1-4, with D maybe TRBD1 (6 bases). Germline loops: CDR1 MNHNY, CDR2 SVGAGI (reference sequence). Trimming took 6 bases from V and 5 from J, leaving 10 bases between them. The CDR3 covers 13 residues. CDR3 protein: CASRTDRNEKLFF. Written as DNA, the CDR3 is TGTGCCAGCAGAACCGACAGGAATGAAAAACTGTTTTTT.

This chain links TRBV6-1 with TRBJ2-2, with 11 positions matching TRBD2. Germline V CDR1 and CDR2: MNHNS, SASEGT. J gave up 6 bases and V 5 bases, and 8 bases lay outside the gene matches. This CDR3 spans 16 amino acids. The CDR3 reads CASSYASGGPSGELFF. The CDR3 DNA reads TGTGCCAGCAGTTATGCTAGCGGGGGGCCGTCCGGGGAGCTGTTTTTT.

The sample holds a few counts of this clonotype. The chain uses TRBV28 and TRBJ1-1, with a tentative D call TRBD1 (6 bases). V gave up 5 bases and J gave up 5 bases, with 21 bases separating them. CDR3 size: 16 residues. In germline, CDR1 is MDHEN, CDR2 SYDVKM. CDR3 in amino acids: CASSPVSGDQGTEAFF. The DNA of the CDR3 is TGTGCCAGCAGTCCGGTTTCAGGGGATCAGGGGACTGAAGCTTTCTTT.

This clonotype was found a few times. The chain uses TRBV6-1 and TRBJ2-1, with 12 bases lining up with TRBD2. This CDR3 contains 18 residues. Germline V gene lookup returns CDR1 MNHNS and CDR2 SASEGT. The ends lost 0 bases at V and 6 bases at J; junction bases unmatched: 9. The CDR3 loop is CASSEALLGLAGPNEQFF. The CDR3, as DNA: TGTGCCAGCAGTGAAGCGCTTCTGGGACTAGCGGGTCCCAATGAGCAGTTCTTC.